This T cell receptor (beta chain) was sequenced during a study of blood T cell repertoires in COVID-19. On the study more broadly: There were acute and convalescent COVID-19 samples, and they came from the United States, Italy and Spain.

Participants came from about two dozen US areas, aged about 18 to 90 years. Cohorts were based on clinical histories the participants reported. Each recovered donor of Cohort 3 presented with two negative PCRs, clearance, or symptom resolution. Using immunoSEQ multiplex PCR, the repertoire was profiled, and TCRdb retains in-frame clones only, with some absent. The data show more than 200,000 clones, about 89% seen once. This receptor was identified in a woman aged 18-30 years who had recovered from COVID-19. The specimen was PBMCs or T cells enriched from blood (not recorded which).

The CDR3 spells CASSLGRNLGRDTQYF. For the CDR3, the DNA is TGTGCCAGTAGCCTAGGGCGTAACCTCGGGAGAGATACGCAGTATTTT. The chain is built from TRBV19 and TRBJ2-3, with D perhaps matching TRBD2 (6 bases). Germline CDR1 is LNHDA and CDR2 is SQIVND (reference sequence). The CDR3 is 16 residues long. Trimming left V 6 bases short and J 5 bases short, with 21 bases between.